The 25 T cell receptor beta chains reported below all come from one sample, sequenced in a study of PD-L1 blockade in urothelial cancer. The table came from immunoSEQ multiplex PCR; TCRdb's copy has only in-frame clones and leaves some out. Among about 72,000 clones listed, approximately 86% were seen once. Regarding time point: pretreatment peripheral blood. The sample here was PBMCs, taken around atezolizumab (anti-PD-L1) treatment. These receptors all come from a man aged 55-75 years with urothelial cancer.

The chain uses TRBV10-2 and TRBJ2-5, with 12 bases fitting TRBD2. V shed 4 bases, J shed 4 bases, and the junction held 4 bases outside the gene matches. The germline V gene encodes CDR1 WSHSY and CDR2 SAAADI. The CDR3 has 15 amino acids. In DNA form, the CDR3 reads TGCGCCAGCAGTGGGACTAGCGGGGCCAGAGAGACCCAGTACTTC. Translation: CASSGTSGARETQYF.

Comment on this clone: A junction end diverges from the germline sequence, so it may reflect a read error. The sample holds other DNA sequences that translate to the same CDR3. This chain uses TRBV2 with TRBJ2-3; 7 bases are a match to TRBD1. The CDR3 contains 14 residues. The germline V gene has CDR1 SNHLY and CDR2 FYNNEI. The CDR3 sequence: CASRQGRSTDTQYF. CDR3 nucleotide sequence: TGTGCCAGCAGACAGGGGCGGTCAACAGATACACAGTATTTT. Complete variable domain (other parts from reference TRBV2 and TRBJ2-3): EPEVTQTPSHQVTQMGQEVILRCVPISNHLYFYWYRQILGQKVEFLVSFYNNEISEKSEIFDDQFSVERPDGSNFTLKIRSTKLEDSAMYFCASRQGRSTDTQYFGPGTRLTVL.

This clone was counted once. This chain connects TRBV15 to TRBJ2-7; a possible D gene is TRBD1 (5 bases). Germline V gene data show CDR1 as LNHNV and CDR2 as YYDKDF (reference sequence). The CDR3 spans 14 residues. Trimming pared 3 bases from V and 2 bases from J, leaving 11 bases between. CDR3 nucleotide sequence: TGTGCCACCAGCAGTACGGACAAACCCTACGAGCAGTACTTC. Translating gives CATSSTDKPYEQYF.

The chain links TRBV2 to TRBJ2-5; 10 bases agree with TRBD2. The germline CDR1 and CDR2 sequences are SNHLY and FYNNEI. The junction had 8 bases not matched to a gene; V was cut back by 5 bases and J by 5 bases. The CDR3 covers 15 residues. For the CDR3, the DNA is TGTGCCAGCAGTATGAGCGGGGGGGCTCAGGAGACCCAGTACTTC. It codes for CASSMSGGAQETQYF.

The chain has TRBV18 and TRBJ2-1; TRBD1 aligns across 10 bases. Germline CDR1 KGHSH, CDR2 LQKENI. The trim removed 3 bases at V and 7 bases at J, leaving 3 bases unmatched. This CDR3 comprises 14 residues. The CDR3 region has the DNA TGTGCCAGCTCACCCGGGACAGGGGTAAATGAGCAGTTCTTC. It is translated as CASSPGTGVNEQFF.

V is TRBV9 and J is TRBJ2-1; 8 positions match TRBD1. Germline values: CDR1 SGDLS, CDR2 YYNGEE. The CDR3 runs to 13 residues. V trimming: 0 bases; J trimming: 13 bases; junction bases outside the gene matches: 6. CDR3: CASSVGGTGRQFF. The DNA of the CDR3 is TGTGCCAGCAGCGTAGGAGGGACAGGTAGACAGTTCTTC.

The chain joins TRBV28 to TRBJ1-2; D is ambiguous. The V end was cut by 5 bases, the J end by 4 bases, with 17 bases between. Germline-derived CDR1 and CDR2 are MDHEN and SYDVKM. CDR3 length: 15 amino acids. CDR3 sequence (DNA): TGTGCCAGCAGTACCGGACTCAATTCACTCTATGGCTACACCTTC. It encodes CASSTGLNSLYGYTF.

The V and J genes are TRBV7-2 and TRBJ1-2, with a weak D call TRBD1 (6 bases). Germline lookup yields CDR1 SGHTA and CDR2 FQGNSA. The CDR3 loop spans 15 amino acids. Trimming shortened V by 5 bases and J by 1 base, and 14 bases separated the two germline ends. CDR3 sequence reads: CASSLGGGGNYGYTF. For the CDR3, the DNA is TGTGCCAGCAGCCTAGGGGGAGGGGGTAACTATGGCTACACCTTC.

V gene TRBV6-1 combines with J gene TRBJ1-1; TRBD1 agrees at 7 bases. V gave up 6 bases and J gave up 3 bases; unmatched junction bases: 7. This CDR3 is 14 amino acids long. The germline gives CDR1 MNHNS, CDR2 SASEGT. In DNA form, the CDR3 reads TGTGCCAGCAGCAACAGGGGAGCGGACACTGAAGCTTTCTTT. It yields the protein CASSNRGADTEAFF.

This clone was recorded once. This chain uses TRBV11-2 with TRBJ2-5, with D perhaps matching TRBD1 (6 bases). The CDR3 is 14 residues long. V dropped 5 bases and J dropped 6 bases, with 16 bases sitting between them. The V gene's germline CDR1 is SGHAT and CDR2 FQNNGV. The CDR3 loop reads CASSPGAPRKTQYF. The CDR3 coding sequence is TGTGCCAGCAGCCCAGGGGCCCCCCGGAAGACCCAGTACTTC.

The DNA of the CDR3 is TGTGCCACCAGCGGTACCCGTGGCAATTCACCCCTCCACTTT. Its protein is CATSGTRGNSPLHF. The rearrangement joins TRBV15 to TRBJ1-6; D remains ambiguous. Germline V gene data show CDR1 as LNHNV and CDR2 as YYDKDF (reference sequence). This CDR3 spans 14 amino acids. Trimming removed 5 bases from V and 7 bases from J, with 12 bases in between.

This clone has just one count. The chain employs TRBV28 and TRBJ1-5, with D uncertain. Germline CDR1 reads MDHEN; CDR2 reads SYDVKM. The CDR3 is 15 amino acids. Deletions cut 3 bases from V and 0 bases from J, with 9 bases between. The CDR3 reads CASSLDGSSNQPQHF. The CDR3 bases are TGTGCCAGCAGTTTGGATGGGAGTAGCAATCAGCCCCAGCATTTT.

V is TRBV6-6 and J is TRBJ2-5; 10 bases match TRBD1. The CDR3 loop spans 16 amino acids. V lost 0 bases to trimming and J lost 5 bases; unmatched junction nucleotides: 6. Germline assignment: CDR1 MNHNY and CDR2 SVGAGI (reference sequence). CDR3 region: CASSYSIGQGEETQYF. CDR3 DNA sequence: TGTGCCAGCAGTTACTCGATAGGACAGGGGGAGGAGACCCAGTACTTC.

This clone was seen more than once but under ten times. The gene calls are TRBV9 and TRBJ2-3, with D perhaps TRBD1 (5 bases). The CDR3 length is 14 residues. Trimming took off 4 bases at V and 1 base at J, with 10 bases between the two ends. In germline, CDR1 is SGDLS, CDR2 YYNGEE. CDR3 sequence reads: CASSPRDRTDTQYF. The CDR3 nucleotides read TGTGCCAGCAGCCCCAGGGATCGCACAGATACGCAGTATTTT.

V and J are TRBV5-6 and TRBJ2-1; maybe TRBD2 (6 bases). Between the trimmed V and J ends, which lost 2 bases and 7 bases, there was a span of 16 bases. Germline loops: CDR1 SGHDT, CDR2 YYEEEE. The CDR3 totals 15 residues. DNA of the CDR3: TGTGCCAGCAGCTTCCGAGGGAGGCGAATTAATGAGCAGTTCTTC. Protein: CASSFRGRRINEQFF.

Notes on this clone: An end of the junction differs from the germline gene, which may be a read error. The chain carries TRBV6-4 and TRBJ1-2, with 12 bases matching TRBD1. This CDR3 is 16 amino acids long. Germline-derived CDR1 and CDR2 are MRHNA and SNTAGT. CDR3 nucleotide sequence: TGTGCCAGCAGCGGACCGGGACAGGGGGCGAACTATGGCTACATCTTC. This encodes CASSGPGQGANYGYIF.

This chain joins TRBV11-2 and TRBJ2-3; D remains unclear. In germline, CDR1 is SGHAT, CDR2 FQNNGV. This CDR3 is 14 amino acids long. The ends were cut back, 5 bases at V and 2 bases at J, with 11 bases in the middle. DNA for the CDR3: TGTGCCAGCAGCCGACAAATCGACACAGATACGCAGTATTTT. Amino acids: CASSRQIDTDTQYF.

This sequence joins TRBV10-3 and TRBJ1-2; D may be TRBD1 (6 bases). The CDR3 loop spans 14 amino acids. Germline CDR1 and CDR2: ENHRY and SYGVKD. V was pared by 11 bases and J by 8 bases, with 24 bases between. The CDR3 spells CAYTRQEGSGGYTF. CDR3 nucleotides: TGTGCCTACACAAGACAGGAAGGGTCTGGAGGCTACACCTTC.

The V call is TRBV7-3, the J call TRBJ2-5, with 10 bases that match TRBD2. V dropped 5 bases and J dropped 3; count of bases not matched to a gene: 6. The CDR3 length is 15 residues. Germline V gene lookup returns CDR1 SGHTA and CDR2 FQGTGA. The DNA for the CDR3 is TGTGCCAGCAGCCAAAACGGACTAGCGGAAGAGACCCAGTACTTC. This gives the protein CASSQNGLAEETQYF.

The chain couples TRBV7-2 to TRBJ1-5, with 7 positions matching TRBD1. V was pared by 4 bases and J by 6 bases, with 6 bases of the junction left unmatched. Germline loops: CDR1 SGHTA, CDR2 FQGNSA. This CDR3 is built from 14 residues. The CDR3 coding sequence is TGTGCCAGCAGCTCTCGACAGGGAGGTCAGCCCCAGCATTTT. Protein product: CASSSRQGGQPQHF.

The chain links TRBV6-1 to TRBJ2-7; the D gene is possibly TRBD2 (6 bases). CDR3 length: 13 amino acids. CDR1 is MNHNS, CDR2 SASEGT, per germline. V shed 5 bases and J shed 5 bases, with 13 bases lying between them. The CDR3 reads CASSPNRGNEQYF. In nucleotides, the CDR3 is TGTGCCAGCAGTCCCAATCGGGGGAACGAGCAGTACTTC.

The genes are TRBV9 and TRBJ2-3; 15 positions match TRBD2. Germline values: CDR1 SGDLS, CDR2 YYNGEE. V dropped 4 bases and J dropped 0; count of bases not matched to a gene: 6. This CDR3 comprises 18 residues. CDR3 DNA: TGTGCCAGCAGCCCAGGACTAGCGGGGGGGACTAGCACAGATACGCAGTATTTT. It encodes CASSPGLAGGTSTDTQYF. Together with reference TRBV9 and TRBJ2-3, the CDR3 gives the full variable domain: DSGVTQTPKHLITATGQRVTLRCSPRSGDLSVYWYQQSLDQGLQFLIQYYNGEERAKGNILERFSAQQFPDLHSELNLSSLELGDSALYFCASSPGLAGGTSTDTQYFGPGTRLTVL.

The V call is TRBV6-6, the J call TRBJ1-1; 9 bases fit TRBD1. The V segment lost 5 bases and the J segment 5 bases; nucleotides outside the gene matches: 9. Germline CDR1 MNHNY, CDR2 SVGAGI (reference sequence). This CDR3 spans 15 amino acids. The CDR3 reads CASSDTGGAKTEAFF. DNA for the CDR3: TGTGCCAGCAGTGACACAGGGGGCGCGAAGACTGAAGCTTTCTTT.

The rearrangement links TRBV6-6 to TRBJ2-7, with a weak D call TRBD2 (5 bases). The CDR3 length is 13 residues. Germline V gene lookup returns CDR1 MNHNY and CDR2 SVGAGI (reference sequence). V lost 6 bases and J 11 bases, leaving 20 bases between the germline ends. CDR3 bases: TGTGCCAGCAGCCCTTTGAAGGGAGCAGTCGAGTACTTC. Translation: CASSPLKGAVEYF.

The V and J genes are TRBV7-6 and TRBJ2-3; TRBD1 aligns across 7 bases. V shed 5 bases and J 1 base; nucleotides not matched to a gene: 9. CDR1 is SGHVS and CDR2 is FNYEAQ in the germline V gene. The CDR3 totals 16 residues. The CDR3 reads CASSPRTGTRTDTQYF. The CDR3 DNA reads as TGTGCCAGCAGCCCAAGGACAGGAACACGCACAGATACGCAGTATTTT.